Detailed here is one T cell receptor (beta chain). Data came from immunoSEQ multiplex PCR; TCRdb stores just in-frame clones and leaves some out. The sample lists about 120,000 clones, approximately 92% occurring once. This sample stems from a study of control samples from healthy donors and cancer patients. There are 13 residues in the CDR3. The J segment lost 10 bases and the V segment lost 1 base, leaving 5 bases of the junction unmatched. The germline V gene has CDR1 MDHEN and CDR2 SYDVKM. V and J are TRBV28 and TRBJ1-2; 8 bases are a match to TRBD1. Sequenced: blood. The clonotype originates from a man aged 18 to 35 in good health. CDR3 nucleotides: TGTGCCAGCAGTTTATTTGCAGGGGGCACCTACACCTTC. As protein: CASSLFAGGTYTF.